The entry below describes one T cell receptor (beta chain). Its antigen is unknown. These data come from a study of CD8+ T cells in alopecia areata. Background on the study: For the treated group, dosing was oral tofacitinib at 5 to 10 mg twice daily. Percent affected scalp area, the SALT score, rated treated patients' severity. Study outcomes and limitations: In scalp samples, resident alphabeta T cells of normal skin are also sequenced.

V shed 3 bases and J 8 bases; nucleotides not matched to a gene: 0. The length of the CDR3 is 13 residues. Per germline, CDR1 SNHLY and CDR2 FYNNEI. As for treatment: oral pan-JAK inhibitor, 5-10 mg twice daily. Researchers gathered lesional scalp punch biopsies and peripheral blood from patients with alopecia areata. Reverse transcription of extracted RNA yielded cDNA, which provided the sequencing template. The assay was immunoSEQ multiplex PCR, and TCRdb's table has in-frame clones only and misses some. The table shows about 250,000 clones, with 60% occurring only once. The receptor's source is a human donor with alopecia areata. Sequenced material: CD4+ T cells sorted from blood, taken between weeks 51 and 54, from a patient treated with tofacitinib. V gene TRBV2 combines with J gene TRBJ2-3; 12 bases are a match to TRBD2. The chain's CDR3 is CASSEGLAGTQYF. The CDR3 DNA sequence: TGTGCCAGCAGTGAGGGACTAGCGGGTACGCAGTATTTT.